A selection of T cell receptor beta chains follows, all from one sample in a study of OX40 agonist ivuxolimab in advanced cancers. Profiling relied on immunoSEQ multiplex PCR, and the TCRdb table lists in-frame clones only, not all of them. The sample includes about 66,000 clones, around 81% seen only once; the top ten take about 4.5%. Sample: CD4+ or CD8+ T cells sorted from blood, taken in a trial of the OX40 agonist ivuxolimab. The receptors stem from an adult with an advanced solid tumor such as melanoma, head and neck, liver or kidney cancer. Each CDR3 is given with its conserved first and last residue. The D gene is left open where the match is weak. Size is stated for part of the rows, as once, few or many counts, or as a class when the clone is expanded.

TRBV7-2	NA	15	TRBD2	TRBJ2-5	TGTGCCAGCAGCTCCGTAGCGGGGGGGTATTTTGATCAGTACTTC	CASSSVAGGYFDQYF
TRBV4-1	NA	16	NA	TRBJ2-1	TGCGCCAGCAGCCAAGCCGACGGGGGCCTCTACAATGAGCAGTTCTTC	CASSQADGGLYNEQFF
TRBV20-1	once	11	NA	TRBJ2-7	TGCAGTGCGACTAGTCTCTCCGAGCAGTACTTC	CSATSLSEQYF
TRBV15	NA	16	NA	TRBJ1-4	TGTGCCACCAGCAGACGGGGGGGACAACGGGATGAAAAACTGTTTTTT	CATSRRGGQRDEKLFF
TRBV5-1	NA	15	NA	TRBJ2-7	TGCGCCAGCAGCTTGATTGCAGGGAGCTCCTACGAGCAGTACTTC	CASSLIAGSSYEQYF
TRBV4-1	NA	13	NA	TRBJ1-3	TGCGCCAGCAGCCAAGATTGGGGAAACACCATATATTTT	CASSQDWGNTIYF
TRBV18	NA	17	TRBD1	TRBJ1-6	TGTGCCAGCTCACCGGACAGGTCACGCTCCTATAATTCACCCCTCCACTTT	CASSPDRSRSYNSPLHF
TRBV28	NA	11	NA	TRBJ1-2	TGTGCCAGCAGCTCTAACTATGGCTACACCTTC	CASSSNYGYTF
TRBV11-2	NA	15	NA	TRBJ1-1	TGTGCCAGCAGCCTCTTCTCAGGGGTCGCCACTGAAGCTTTCTTT	CASSLFSGVATEAFF
TRBV5-6	NA	14	TRBD1	TRBJ1-2	TGTGCCAGCAGCTTTCTAGCCGGACAGGCCGAGTACACCTTC	CASSFLAGQAEYTF
TRBV5-1	NA	16	TRBD2	TRBJ2-2	TGCGCCAGCAGCCCCGAGCCTAGCGGGGGGACCGGGGAGCTGTTTTTT	CASSPEPSGGTGELFF
TRBV7-2	NA	13	NA	TRBJ1-5	TGTGCCAGCAGCCAAAATAGCAATCAGCCCCAGCATTTT	CASSQNSNQPQHF
TRBV4-1	NA	13	NA	TRBJ1-6	TGCGCCAGCAGCCTAAAGGATAATTCACCCCTCCACTTT	CASSLKDNSPLHF
TRBV25-1	NA	13	NA	TRBJ1-3	TGTGCCAGCAGTGACGACAGGGGAAACACCATATATTTT	CASSDDRGNTIYF
TRBV11-2	NA	18	NA	TRBJ2-6	TGTGCCAGCAGCTTAGTCCCGCGTTCGTCTTCTGGGGCCAACGTCCTGACTTTC	CASSLVPRSSSGANVLTF
TRBV19	NA	15	NA	TRBJ1-6	TGTGCCAGTAGTCCATCCACGGGCTTAAATTCACCCCTCCACTTT	CASSPSTGLNSPLHF
TRBV9	NA	16	NA	TRBJ2-3	TGTGCCAGCAGCGTAGAGGCCGGGGACGGCACAGATACGCAGTATTTT	CASSVEAGDGTDTQYF
TRBV2	NA	13	NA	TRBJ2-3	TGTGCCAGCAGTGAGGGGGTTAGGGATACGCAGTATTTT	CASSEGVRDTQYF
TRBV9	few	15	TRBD1	TRBJ1-2	TGTGCCAGCAGCCCGACCGGGACAGGTTTGGATGGCTACACCTTC	CASSPTGTGLDGYTF
TRBV2	NA	13	NA	TRBJ2-2	TGTGCCAGCGGCCTAGCGAACACCGGGGAGCTGTTTTTT	CASGLANTGELFF
TRBV19	NA	17	TRBD1	TRBJ1-1	TGTGCCAGTAGTATAGTCCGGACAGGGGGCCGGAACACTGAAGCTTTCTTT	CASSIVRTGGRNTEAFF
TRBV19	once	14	NA	TRBJ1-2	TGTGCCAGTAGTATAGTTTCCGGGACAATGGGCTACACCTTC	CASSIVSGTMGYTF
TRBV6-6	NA	16	NA	TRBJ2-3	TGTGCCAGCATCTTACAGGGGGGGCCGAACACAGATACGCAGTATTTT	CASILQGGPNTDTQYF
TRBV21-1	NA	15	NA	TRBJ1-5	TGTGCCAGCAGCAAATTCGGAGGGCGGGCGGAGCCCCAGCATTTT	CASSKFGGRAEPQHF
TRBV19	NA	15	NA	TRBJ1-4	TGTGCCAGTAGTACCCGAGCGGGGAGGGGTGAAAAACTGTTTTTT	CASSTRAGRGEKLFF
TRBV25-1	NA	12	NA	TRBJ1-2	TGTGCCAGCAGTAGGGGGGCCTATGGCTACACCTTC	CASSRGAYGYTF
TRBV27	once	14	NA	TRBJ2-7	TGTGCCTCCCGCGCACAAGGGGTGGAGTACGAGCAGTACTTC	CASRAQGVEYEQYF
TRBV10-3	NA	12	NA	TRBJ2-5	TGTGCCATCAGTGAGTACCAAGAGACCCAGTACTTC	CAISEYQETQYF
TRBV19	NA	15	TRBD1	TRBJ1-6	TGTGCCAGTAGTATTCAGGGGGCGGGTAATTCACCCCTCCACTTT	CASSIQGAGNSPLHF
TRBV5-1	NA	16	NA	TRBJ2-7	TGCGCCAGCAGCTTGGGATCCGGGGCCTCGACCTACGAGCAGTACTTC	CASSLGSGASTYEQYF
TRBV2	NA	12	NA	TRBJ1-1	TGTGCCAGCAGTGAAGACAGGGCCCAAGCTTTCTTT	CASSEDRAQAFF
TRBV5-1	medium-sized	16	TRBD1	TRBJ1-6	TGCGCCAGCAGCTTCGGGAGCGGAGGGACAGTCAGTTCCCTCCACTTT	CASSFGSGGTVSSLHF
TRBV5-1	NA	15	TRBD2	TRBJ2-7	TGCGCCAGCAGCTTCGGACTAGCGGGGGTCTACGAGCAGTACTTC	CASSFGLAGVYEQYF
TRBV5-1	NA	17	TRBD2	TRBJ2-1	TGCGCCAGCAGCTTGGGTAGCGGGGCTAGCTCCTACAATGAGCAGTTCTTC	CASSLGSGASSYNEQFF
TRBV5-1	NA	16	TRBD2	TRBJ2-2	TGCGCCAGCAGCGAGAACGTAGCGGGGGTGACAGGGGAGCTGTTTTTT	CASSENVAGVTGELFF
TRBV19	few	15	TRBD1	TRBJ1-5	TGTGCCAGTAGTATCCGACAGGGTGCCGGGCAGCCCCAGCATTTT	CASSIRQGAGQPQHF
TRBV19	NA	13	NA	TRBJ2-3	TGTGCCAGTAGTATTGGCCCGGCAGATACGCAGTATTTT	CASSIGPADTQYF
TRBV6-6	NA	15	NA	TRBJ1-1	TGTGCCAGCAGTTACCCGACAGGACCCCAAACTGAAGCTTTCTTT	CASSYPTGPQTEAFF
TRBV6-6	once	14	NA	TRBJ1-2	TGTGCCAGCAGTTACTCTATTGACTCCAAGGGCTACACCTTC	CASSYSIDSKGYTF
TRBV10-3	few	15	TRBD2	TRBJ2-2	TGTGCCATCAGTGTCAACCGGGAGGACACCGGGGAGCTGTTTTTT	CAISVNREDTGELFF
TRBV7-2	once	14	NA	TRBJ1-2	TGTGCCAGCAGCTTAGCGGCAGGGAACTATGGCTACACCTTC	CASSLAAGNYGYTF
TRBV29-1	NA	14	NA	TRBJ1-1	TGCAGCGTTGAAGGGGAGGGGCGGGCCACTGAAGCTTTCTTT	CSVEGEGRATEAFF
TRBV6-6	NA	14	NA	TRBJ1-1	TGTGCCAGCAATCCATCCGGGCTGAACACTGAAGCTTTCTTT	CASNPSGLNTEAFF
TRBV27	NA	13	TRBD1	TRBJ2-7	TGTGCCAGCAGGCGACAGGGTTCCTACGAGCAGTACTTC	CASRRQGSYEQYF
TRBV11-2	NA	15	TRBD1	TRBJ1-5	TGTGCCAGCAGCCTGACACTGACAGGGGATCAGCCCCAGCATTTT	CASSLTLTGDQPQHF
TRBV5-6	NA	17	NA	TRBJ1-1	TGTGCCAGCAGCCTTGGGGTTCAACCCACCCGACACAGTGAAGCTTTCTTT	CASSLGVQPTRHSEAFF
TRBV6-1	NA	13	NA	TRBJ1-5	TGTGCCAGCAGTGGGACTGCGGGGCAGCCCCAGCATTTT	CASSGTAGQPQHF
TRBV7-2	medium-sized	13	NA	TRBJ1-5	TGTGCCAGCAGCTTATCCAGGATGGAGCCCCAGCATTTT	CASSLSRMEPQHF
TRBV6-1	once	13	TRBD1	TRBJ2-5	TGTGCCAGCAGTGGGGACAGACAAGAGACCCAGTACTTC	CASSGDRQETQYF
TRBV5-1	once	14	NA	TRBJ1-2	TGCGCCAGCAGCTTGGAGGGGGCTAACTATGGCTACACCTTC	CASSLEGANYGYTF